This TCR beta chain comes out of a study of technical replicates of blood from a handful of donors. Data came from immunoSEQ multiplex PCR; TCRdb stores just in-frame clones and leaves some out. The sample gives around 80,000 clones, 89% of which show up once; about 0.38% is in the top ten. V shed 5 bases and J 6 bases; nucleotides not matched to a gene: 4. The CDR3 consists of 15 residues. Germline V gene lookup returns CDR1 SGHTA and CDR2 FQGNSA. The chain joins TRBV7-2 to TRBJ2-6; 10 bases agree with TRBD1. The sequencing input was T cells isolated from PBMCs. The receptor comes from a human donor in good health. The CDR3 sequence is CASSEDRGEANVLTF. The DNA of the CDR3 is TGTGCCAGCAGCGAGGACAGGGGGGAGGCCAACGTCCTGACTTTC.